Shown below are 16 T cell receptor beta chains from a single sample sequenced in a study of shared clonotypes between healthy human individuals. Produced via immunoSEQ multiplex PCR; TCRdb's table is partial and in-frame only. The sample carries a few hundred thousand clones, 65% to 80% recorded once. Sequencing used PBMCs. Receptors originate from a woman aged 40 to 50 in good health. Some clones in this sample may be carry-over from other donors' samples.

Concerning this clone itself: A much larger clonotype is one base distant, so this may be a read error. The chain uses TRBV29-1 and TRBJ1-1; tentatively, D is TRBD1 (5 bases). Germline CDR1 reads SQVTM; CDR2 reads ANQGSEA. CDR3 size: 13 residues. CDR3 in DNA: TGCAGCGCTGAAAGGGATGGGGGCACTGAAGCTTTCTTT. Translating gives CSAERDGGTEAFF.

The rearrangement joins TRBV30 to TRBJ2-5; D tentatively fits TRBD1 or TRBD2 (5 bases each). CDR3 length: 13 residues. Trimming left V 4 bases short and J 5 bases short, with 14 bases between. The germline gives CDR1 GTSNPN, CDR2 SVGIG (reference sequence). The CDR3 sequence is CAWNLGATETQYF. CDR3 sequence (DNA): TGTGCCTGGAACCTCGGGGCGACGGAGACCCAGTACTTC.

This clone was found once. Germline is not matched at one junction end, which may reflect a read error. The chain recombines TRBV27 with TRBJ2-2; TRBD1 might be the D (7 bases). Germline loops: CDR1 MNHEY, CDR2 SMNVEV (reference sequence). There are 13 residues in the CDR3. The chain's CDR3 is CASSLCVGGQQIF. Written as DNA, the CDR3 is TGTGCCAGCAGTTTATGCGTCGGGGGACAGCAGATTTTT.

This clone was counted between two and nine times. The chain combines TRBV27 with TRBJ1-1; D gene uncertain. V lost 2 bases and J lost 3, with 7 bases in between. CDR3 length: 13 residues. CDR1 MNHEY and CDR2 SMNVEV come from the germline V gene (reference sequence). The CDR3 region has the DNA TGTGCCAGCAGTTTAAGGGCCTACACTGAAGCTTTCTTT. Translating gives CASSLRAYTEAFF.

This chain uses TRBV29-1 with TRBJ2-3, with D tentatively TRBD2 (5 bases). Trimming pared 3 bases from V and 1 base from J, leaving 14 bases between. Germline loops: CDR1 SQVTM, CDR2 ANQGSEA. This CDR3 has 15 residues. The CDR3 sequence is CSVESMQRRTDTQYF. As DNA, the CDR3 is TGCAGCGTTGAGAGTATGCAGCGGCGCACAGATACGCAGTATTTT.

For this clone: A far larger clone is just one base off, so this is likely a read error. DNA for the CDR3: TGTGCCAGCAGCGTCGGACAGGCTGGCTACACCTTC. It codes for CASSVGQAGYTF. The chain combines TRBV7-9 with TRBJ1-2; 7 positions match TRBD1. Germline CDR1 is SEHNR and CDR2 is FQNEAQ (reference sequence). This CDR3 has 12 residues. Trimming at V came to 5 bases and at J to 7 bases, leaving 4 bases not matched to a gene.

The CDR3 DNA is TGTGCCAGCAGCCCGAACAGGGGGAGCGCCTATGGCTACACCTTC. This sequence encodes CASSPNRGSAYGYTF. The gene calls are TRBV7-2 and TRBJ1-2, with TRBD1 matching over 8 bases. V shed 5 bases and J 4 bases; nucleotides not matched to a gene: 9. CDR1 SGHTA and CDR2 FQGNSA come from the germline V gene. This CDR3 spans 15 amino acids.

This clone has just one count. The V gene is TRBV6-1, the J gene TRBJ2-2, with D possibly TRBD2 on 6 matching bases. Trimming cost V 2 bases and J 0 bases, with 10 bases left between them. Germline V gives CDR1 MNHNS, CDR2 SASEGT. This CDR3 has 16 residues. CDR3 sequence (DNA): TGTGCCAGCAGTGAAAATGGGAGGTCGAACACCGGGGAGCTGTTTTTT. It codes for CASSENGRSNTGELFF.

This clone showed up just a few times. The same CDR3 arises from other DNA sequences in this sample as well. The chain carries TRBV27 and TRBJ2-5; D gene unclear. V dropped 2 bases and J dropped 2 bases, with 6 bases sitting between them. The CDR3 is made up of 13 amino acids. Germline values: CDR1 MNHEY, CDR2 SMNVEV (reference sequence). The CDR3 is CASSLSRQETQYF. CDR3 nucleotide sequence: TGTGCCAGCAGTTTAAGCAGACAAGAGACCCAGTACTTC.

V and J are TRBV27 and TRBJ1-3, with unresolved D. Germline V gene sequence: CDR1 MNHEY, CDR2 SMNVEV (reference sequence). The CDR3 spans 13 residues. V was cut by 6 bases and J by 0 bases, with 6 bases left in between. The CDR3 coding sequence is TGTGCCAGCAGGCTGGCCTCTGGAAACACCATATATTTT. This translates into CASRLASGNTIYF.

V gene TRBV18 combines with J gene TRBJ2-3; TRBD1 or TRBD2 may be the D gene (5 bases each). Germline-derived CDR1 and CDR2 are KGHSH and LQKENI. CDR3 length: 16 residues. V was clipped by 8 bases and J by 0 bases, with 18 bases between them. DNA of the CDR3: TGTGCCAGCCTCTCCGGGACCGGCCTTAGCACAGATACGCAGTATTTT. It codes for CASLSGTGLSTDTQYF.

The chain links TRBV29-1 to TRBJ2-5; 14 nucleotides align to TRBD2. Germline V gene lookup returns CDR1 SQVTM and CDR2 ANQGSEA. The CDR3 runs to 14 residues. V trimming: 7 bases; J trimming: 3 bases; junction bases outside the gene matches: 4. The CDR3, as DNA: TGCAGCGCCCTGGGACTAGCGGGAGAAGAGACCCAGTACTTC. It is translated as CSALGLAGEETQYF.

The chain carries TRBV5-4 and TRBJ1-5; possibly TRBD1 for D (5 bases). V gave up 0 bases and J gave up 0 bases, with 7 bases separating them. CDR1 is SGHNT and CDR2 is YYREEE in the germline V gene (reference sequence). CDR3 length: 15 amino acids. This CDR3 is CASSLGGDSNQPQHF. The CDR3 nucleotides read TGTGCCAGCAGCTTGGGGGGGGATAGCAATCAGCCCCAGCATTTT.

The rearrangement uses TRBV5-4 and TRBJ2-1; D remains unclear. The V and J ends lost 0 bases and 6 bases respectively, with 7 bases between them. Germline loops: CDR1 SGHNT, CDR2 YYREEE (reference sequence). CDR3 length equals 13 residues. Here the CDR3 reads CASSLGLFNEQFF. In nucleotides, the CDR3 is TGTGCCAGCAGCTTGGGACTTTTCAATGAGCAGTTCTTC.

This clone was observed a single time. The genes are TRBV10-2 and TRBJ1-5; no reliable D call. The CDR3 contains 16 residues. Germline V gene lookup returns CDR1 WSHSY and CDR2 SAAADI. The V gene lost 2 bases and the J gene lost 0 bases, with 11 bases spanning the gap. The CDR3 sequence: CASSEPSGVSNQPQHF. CDR3 nucleotide sequence: TGCGCCAGCAGTGAGCCCTCCGGGGTTAGCAATCAGCCCCAGCATTTT.

This rearrangement joins TRBV19 to TRBJ2-5; D call uncertain. The CDR3 sequence is 13 residues long. CDR1 is LNHDA, CDR2 SQIVND, per germline (reference sequence). V was trimmed by 5 bases and J by 8 bases, leaving 15 bases between them. The CDR3 loop is CASSGRFGETQYF. CDR3 in DNA: TGTGCCAGTAGTGGCAGGTTCGGAGAAACCCAGTACTTC.